The clone carrying this T cell receptor (beta chain) came up many times. Amplification targeted TCR beta CDR3 regions from RNA transcripts. TCR CDR3 regions were first amplified by RT-PCR with HTBI primers. TCRdb re-analysed the multiplex PCR reads in MiXCR, keeping a single row per CDR3 protein. The sample lists fewer than 900,000 distinct CDR3 sequences, around a sixth occurring once. The CDR3 consists of 15 residues. Between the trimmed V and J ends, which lost 4 bases and 0 bases, there was a span of 10 bases. CDR1 is SGHRS, CDR2 YFSETQ, per germline. This sample is part of a study of T cells in Graves' hyperthyroidism and ophthalmopathy. Lactation, pregnancy, other autoimmune disease or uncontrolled infection excluded patients.

Sequencing input: blood. V is TRBV5-1 and J is TRBJ2-2; the D gene is possibly TRBD1 (5 bases). The TCR was taken from a woman aged 50 to 65 with Graves' hyperthyroidism that later progressed to Graves' ophthalmopathy. The CDR3 region is CASSRETANTGELFF. The CDR3 DNA sequence: TGCGCCAGCAGCAGAGAGACAGCGAACACCGGGGAGCTGTTTTTT. Together with reference TRBV5-1 and TRBJ2-2, the CDR3 gives the full variable domain: KAGVTQTPRYLIKTRGQQVTLSCSPISGHRSVSWYQQTPGQGLQFLFEYFSETQRNKGNFPGRFSGRQFSNSRSEMNVSTLELGDSALYLCASSRETANTGELFFGEGSRLTVL.